One TCR beta chain is described in this entry. What it binds is not known. These data originate in a study of cytomegalovirus exposure and HLA in healthy donors. The study, taken as a whole, reports: A later analysis showed HLA-associated TCR beta chains outstripping equally common others in clonal expansion. TCR beta chain V- and J-gene trimming was linked, in a later analysis, to a missense variant in DCLRE1C.

The study ran its PCR with 60 Vbeta and 13 Jbeta primers. Original analysis: In a later analysis, roughly 10 million of 75 million to 85 million unique beta chains occurred in at least two donors. Using immunoSEQ multiplex PCR, the repertoire was profiled, and TCRdb retains in-frame clones only, with some absent. Clone size and the V and J calls come from that table; the DNA yielded D and trimming. The sample records over 150,000 clones, roughly 79% being singletons. Germline V CDR1 and CDR2: MRHNA, SNTAGT. V was pared by 5 bases and J by 0 bases, with 5 bases between. The CDR3 runs 13 residues. The V call is TRBV6-4, the J call TRBJ1-5; D remains unclear. The origin of this receptor is a woman aged 50 to 65 in good health and CMV-seronegative. Sequenced material: PBMCs. As DNA, the CDR3 is TGTGCCAGCAGTTATAATAGCAATCAGCCCCAGCATTTT. This sequence encodes CASSYNSNQPQHF.